This T cell receptor beta chain is drawn from a study of blood T cell repertoires in COVID-19. There are 13 residues in the CDR3. Trimming removed 5 bases at V and 9 bases at J, with 16 bases between. Germline V lookup: CDR1 MNHEY, CDR2 SMNVEV (reference sequence). The method was immunoSEQ multiplex PCR; TCRdb's version includes in-frame clones alone and lacks a portion of them. The data show 90,000 to 120,000 clones, over 60% seen once. The sample comprised peripheral blood. This TCR derives from a man between 65 and 85 years old with acute or convalescent COVID-19. The chain employs TRBV27 and TRBJ1-1; D remains ambiguous. Here the CDR3 DNA reads TGTGCCAGCAGTCCCCGGGAGGCGGATAAAGCTTTCTTT. Its translation: CASSPREADKAFF.